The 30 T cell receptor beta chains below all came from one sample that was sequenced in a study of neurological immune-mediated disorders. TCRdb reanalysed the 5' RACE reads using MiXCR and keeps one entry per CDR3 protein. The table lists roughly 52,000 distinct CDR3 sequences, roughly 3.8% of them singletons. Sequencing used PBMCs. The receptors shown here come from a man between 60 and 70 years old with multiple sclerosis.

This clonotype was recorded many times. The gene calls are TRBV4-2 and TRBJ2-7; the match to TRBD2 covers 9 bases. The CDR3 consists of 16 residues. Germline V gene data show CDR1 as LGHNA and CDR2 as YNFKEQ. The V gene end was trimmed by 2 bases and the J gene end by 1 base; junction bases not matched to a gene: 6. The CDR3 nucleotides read TGTGCCAGCAGCCAAATTCGGGCGGGGGGGTCCTACGAGCAGTACTTC. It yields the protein CASSQIRAGGSYEQYF.

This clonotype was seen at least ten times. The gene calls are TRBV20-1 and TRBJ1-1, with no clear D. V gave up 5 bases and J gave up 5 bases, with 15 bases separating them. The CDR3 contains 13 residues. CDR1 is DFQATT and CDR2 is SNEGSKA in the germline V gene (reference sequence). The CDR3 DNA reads TGCAGTGCTTCGAATCCCAAGGATACTGAAGCTTTCTTT. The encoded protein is CSASNPKDTEAFF.

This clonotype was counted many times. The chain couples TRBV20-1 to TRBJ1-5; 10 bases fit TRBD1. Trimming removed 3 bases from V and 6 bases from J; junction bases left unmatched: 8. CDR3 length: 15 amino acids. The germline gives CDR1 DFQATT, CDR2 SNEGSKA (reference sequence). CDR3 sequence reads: CSARGTGDRRQPQHF. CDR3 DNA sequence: TGCAGTGCTAGGGGGACAGGGGATAGACGTCAGCCCCAGCATTTT.

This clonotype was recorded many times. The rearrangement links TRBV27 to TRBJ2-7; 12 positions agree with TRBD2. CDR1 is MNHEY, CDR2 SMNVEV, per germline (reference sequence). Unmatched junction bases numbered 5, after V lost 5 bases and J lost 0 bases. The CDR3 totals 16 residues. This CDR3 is CASSPGTSGYSYEQYF. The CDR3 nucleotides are TGTGCCAGCAGTCCTGGGACTAGCGGGTACTCCTACGAGCAGTACTTC.

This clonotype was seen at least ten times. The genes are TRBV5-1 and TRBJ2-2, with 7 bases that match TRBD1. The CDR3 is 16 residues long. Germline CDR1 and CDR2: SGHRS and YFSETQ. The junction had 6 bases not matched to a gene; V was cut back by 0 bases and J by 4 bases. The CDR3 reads CASSLEGGASTGELFF. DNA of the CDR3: TGCGCCAGCAGCTTGGAAGGGGGCGCGAGCACCGGGGAGCTGTTTTTT.

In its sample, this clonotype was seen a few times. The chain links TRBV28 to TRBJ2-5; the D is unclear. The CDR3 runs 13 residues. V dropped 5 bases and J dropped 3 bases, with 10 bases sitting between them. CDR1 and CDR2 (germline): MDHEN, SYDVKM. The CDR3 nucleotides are TGTGCCAGCAGTGCCCTGTCGAAAGAGACCCAGTACTTC. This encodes CASSALSKETQYF. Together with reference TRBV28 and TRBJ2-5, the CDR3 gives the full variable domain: DVKVTQSSRYLVKRTGEKVFLECVQDMDHENMFWYRQDPGLGLRLIYFSYDVKMKEKGDIPEGYSVSREKKERFSLILESASTNQTSMYLCASSALSKETQYFGPGTRLLVL.

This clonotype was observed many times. CDR3 coding DNA: TGCAGTGCTAGTTTGGGCAGGGGAGTCTCCTACAATGAGCAGTTCTTC. Amino acid sequence: CSASLGRGVSYNEQFF. The V gene is TRBV20-1, the J gene TRBJ2-1, with D possibly TRBD1 on 6 matching bases. This CDR3 has 16 residues. Germline CDR1 DFQATT, CDR2 SNEGSKA (reference sequence). V shed 3 bases and J shed 0 bases, with 15 bases lying between them.

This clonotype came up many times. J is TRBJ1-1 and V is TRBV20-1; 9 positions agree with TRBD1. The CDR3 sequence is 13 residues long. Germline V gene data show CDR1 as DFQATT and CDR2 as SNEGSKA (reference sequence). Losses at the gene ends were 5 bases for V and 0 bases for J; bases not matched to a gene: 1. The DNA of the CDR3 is TGCAGTGCTCGGACAGGGGTGAACACTGAAGCTTTCTTT. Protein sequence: CSARTGVNTEAFF.

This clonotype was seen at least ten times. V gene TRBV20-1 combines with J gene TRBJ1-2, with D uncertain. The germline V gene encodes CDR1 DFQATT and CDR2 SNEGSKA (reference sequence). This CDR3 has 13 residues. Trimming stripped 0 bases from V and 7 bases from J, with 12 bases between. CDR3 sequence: CSARDTGTSGYTF. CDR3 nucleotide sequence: TGCAGTGCTAGAGATACTGGAACAAGTGGCTACACCTTC.

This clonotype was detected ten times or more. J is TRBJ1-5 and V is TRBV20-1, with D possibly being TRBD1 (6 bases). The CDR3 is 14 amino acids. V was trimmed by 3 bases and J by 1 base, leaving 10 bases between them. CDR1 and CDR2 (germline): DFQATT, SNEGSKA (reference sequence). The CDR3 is CSASRGQSNQPQHF. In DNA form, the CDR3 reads TGCAGTGCTAGCCGTGGACAGAGCAATCAGCCCCAGCATTTT.

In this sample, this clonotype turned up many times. CDR3 nucleotide sequence: TGTGCCAGCAGCCCCCGGGCTAGCCTTCGCACAGATACGCAGTATTTT. It translates to CASSPRASLRTDTQYF. The chain is built from TRBV7-3 and TRBJ2-3, with D perhaps matching TRBD2 (5 bases). This CDR3 has 16 residues. From germline, CDR1 is SGHTA and CDR2 FQGTGA. V lost 5 bases, J lost 1 base, and 16 bases lay in between.

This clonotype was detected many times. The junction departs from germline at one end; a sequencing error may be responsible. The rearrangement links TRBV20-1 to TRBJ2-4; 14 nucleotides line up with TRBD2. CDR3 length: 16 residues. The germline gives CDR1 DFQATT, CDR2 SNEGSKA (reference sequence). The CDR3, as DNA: TGCAGTGCTAGATCGGGACTAGCGGGAGCCAGAAACATTCAGTACTTC. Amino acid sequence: CSARSGLAGARNIQYF.

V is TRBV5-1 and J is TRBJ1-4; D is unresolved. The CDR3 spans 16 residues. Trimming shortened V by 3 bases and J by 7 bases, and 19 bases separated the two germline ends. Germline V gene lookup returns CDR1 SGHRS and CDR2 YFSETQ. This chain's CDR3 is CASSSLTSAQTEKLFF. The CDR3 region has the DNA TGCGCCAGCAGCTCCTTGACGTCGGCACAAACTGAAAAACTGTTTTTT.

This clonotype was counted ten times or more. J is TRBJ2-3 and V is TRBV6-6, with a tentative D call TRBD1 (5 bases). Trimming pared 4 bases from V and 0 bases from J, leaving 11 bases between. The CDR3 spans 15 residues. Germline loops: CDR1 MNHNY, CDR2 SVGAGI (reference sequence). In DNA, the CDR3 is TGTGCCAGCAGTTTGAGGACAACTAGCACAGATACGCAGTATTTT. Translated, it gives CASSLRTTSTDTQYF.

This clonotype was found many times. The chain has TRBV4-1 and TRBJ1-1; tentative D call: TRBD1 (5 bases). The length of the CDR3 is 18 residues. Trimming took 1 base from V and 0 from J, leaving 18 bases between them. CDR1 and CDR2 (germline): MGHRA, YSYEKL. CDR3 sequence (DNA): TGCGCCAGCAGCCAAGTTCAGTGGGGCTTGGGGGTGAACACTGAAGCTTTCTTT. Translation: CASSQVQWGLGVNTEAFF.

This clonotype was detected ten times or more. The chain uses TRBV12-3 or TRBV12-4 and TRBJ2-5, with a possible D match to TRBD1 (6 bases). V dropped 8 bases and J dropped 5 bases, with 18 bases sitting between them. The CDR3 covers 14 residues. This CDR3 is CASRYPGQRETQYF. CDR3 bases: TGTGCCAGCCGATACCCGGGACAAAGGGAGACCCAGTACTTC.

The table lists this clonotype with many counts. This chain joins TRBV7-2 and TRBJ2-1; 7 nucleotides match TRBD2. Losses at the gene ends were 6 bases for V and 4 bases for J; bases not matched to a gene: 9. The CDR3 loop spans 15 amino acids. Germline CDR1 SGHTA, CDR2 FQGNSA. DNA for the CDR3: TGTGCCAGCAGGGGCCAGCGGGGCGGTTACAATGAGCAGTTCTTC. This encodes CASRGQRGGYNEQFF. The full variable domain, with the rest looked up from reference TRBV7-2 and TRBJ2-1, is GAGVSQSPSNKVTEKGKDVELRCDPISGHTALYWYRQSLGQGLEFLIYFQGNSAPDKSGLPSDRFSAERTGGSVSTLTIQRTQQEDSAVYLCASRGQRGGYNEQFFGPGTRLTVL.

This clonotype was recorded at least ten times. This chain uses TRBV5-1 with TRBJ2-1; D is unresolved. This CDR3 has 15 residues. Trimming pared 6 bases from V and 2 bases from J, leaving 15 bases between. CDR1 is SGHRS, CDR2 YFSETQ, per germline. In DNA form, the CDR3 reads TGCGCCAGCACAGTTGGAACGTTGACCTACAATGAGCAGTTCTTC. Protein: CASTVGTLTYNEQFF.

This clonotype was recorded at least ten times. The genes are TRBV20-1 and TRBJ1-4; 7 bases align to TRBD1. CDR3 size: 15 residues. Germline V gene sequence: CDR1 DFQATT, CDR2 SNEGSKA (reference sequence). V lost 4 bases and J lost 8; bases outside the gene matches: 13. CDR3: CSATRDRDLREKLFF. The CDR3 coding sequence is TGCAGTGCTACGCGCGACAGGGATCTACGGGAAAAACTGTTTTTT.

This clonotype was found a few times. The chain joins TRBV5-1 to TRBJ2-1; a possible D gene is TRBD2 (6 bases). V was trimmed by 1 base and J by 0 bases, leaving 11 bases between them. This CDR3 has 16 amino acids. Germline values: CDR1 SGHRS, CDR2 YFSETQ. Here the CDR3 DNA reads TGCGCCAGCAGCTTGTTTTCCGGGAGCTCCTACAATGAGCAGTTCTTC. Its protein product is CASSLFSGSSYNEQFF. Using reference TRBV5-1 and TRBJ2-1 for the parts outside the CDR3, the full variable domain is KAGVTQTPRYLIKTRGQQVTLSCSPISGHRSVSWYQQTPGQGLQFLFEYFSETQRNKGNFPGRFSGRQFSNSRSEMNVSTLELGDSALYLCASSLFSGSSYNEQFFGPGTRLTVL.

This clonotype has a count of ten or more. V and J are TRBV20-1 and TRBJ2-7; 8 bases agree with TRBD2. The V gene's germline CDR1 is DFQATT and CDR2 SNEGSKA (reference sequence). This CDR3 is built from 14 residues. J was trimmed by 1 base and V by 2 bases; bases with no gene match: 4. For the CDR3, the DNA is TGCAGTGCTAGAAAACTAGCGGTTTCCTACGAGCAGTACTTC. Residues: CSARKLAVSYEQYF.

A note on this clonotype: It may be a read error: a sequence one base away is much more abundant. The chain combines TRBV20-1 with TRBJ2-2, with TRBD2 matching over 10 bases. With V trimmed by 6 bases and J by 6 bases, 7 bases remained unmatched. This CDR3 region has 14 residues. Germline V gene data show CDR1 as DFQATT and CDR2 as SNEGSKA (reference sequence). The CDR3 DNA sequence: TGCAGTGCCCAGCGGGGGGGAACAGCCGGGGAGCTGTTTTTT. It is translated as CSAQRGGTAGELFF.

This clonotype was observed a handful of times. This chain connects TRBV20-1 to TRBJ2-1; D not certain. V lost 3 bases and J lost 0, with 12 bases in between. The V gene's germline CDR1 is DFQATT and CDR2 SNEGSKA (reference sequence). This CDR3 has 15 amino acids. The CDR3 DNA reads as TGCAGTGCTAGTCCCTTGACGAGCTCCTACAATGAGCAGTTCTTC. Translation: CSASPLTSSYNEQFF.

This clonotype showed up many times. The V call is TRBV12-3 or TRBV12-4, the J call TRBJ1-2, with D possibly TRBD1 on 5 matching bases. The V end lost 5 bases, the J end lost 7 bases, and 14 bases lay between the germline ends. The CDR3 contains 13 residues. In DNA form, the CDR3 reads TGTGCCAGCAGTCCTGCAGGGTTGAGTGGCTACACCTTC. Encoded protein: CASSPAGLSGYTF.

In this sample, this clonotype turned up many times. CDR3 DNA sequence: TGTGCCACCAGCAGAGGAGTAAGCTACAATGAGCAGTTCTTC. It is translated as CATSRGVSYNEQFF. V and J are TRBV15 and TRBJ2-1; D is undetermined. V was pared by 1 base and J by 3 bases, with 7 bases between. The CDR3 totals 14 residues. CDR1 and CDR2 (germline): LNHNV, YYDKDF (reference sequence).

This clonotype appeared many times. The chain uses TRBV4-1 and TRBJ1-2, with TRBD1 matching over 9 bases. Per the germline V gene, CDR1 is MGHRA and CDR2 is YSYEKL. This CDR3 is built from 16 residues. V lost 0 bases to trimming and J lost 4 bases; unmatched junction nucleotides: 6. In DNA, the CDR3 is TGCGCCAGCAGCCAAGATCGGGGACAGGGAACCTATGGCTACACCTTC. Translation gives CASSQDRGQGTYGYTF.

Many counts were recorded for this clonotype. Written as DNA, the CDR3 is TGCAGCTCAGGGTCCCCAGAGACCCAGTACTTC. Amino acid sequence: CSSGSPETQYF. The chain joins TRBV20-1 to TRBJ2-5, with D tentatively TRBD1 (5 bases). This CDR3 has 11 amino acids. The germline V gene encodes CDR1 DFQATT and CDR2 SNEGSKA (reference sequence).

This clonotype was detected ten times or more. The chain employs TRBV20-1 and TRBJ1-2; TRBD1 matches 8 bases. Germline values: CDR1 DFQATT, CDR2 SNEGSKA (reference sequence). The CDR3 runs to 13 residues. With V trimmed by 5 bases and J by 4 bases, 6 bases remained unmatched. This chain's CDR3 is CSAWGTGFYGYTF. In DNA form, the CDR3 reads TGCAGTGCTTGGGGGACAGGCTTCTATGGCTACACCTTC.

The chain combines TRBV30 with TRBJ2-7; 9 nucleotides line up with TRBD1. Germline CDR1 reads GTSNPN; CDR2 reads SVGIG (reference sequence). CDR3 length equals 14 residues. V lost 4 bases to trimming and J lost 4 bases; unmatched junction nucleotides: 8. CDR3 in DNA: TGTGCCTGGACTACCGGGACAGGGCCTTACGAGCAGTACTTC. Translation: CAWTTGTGPYEQYF. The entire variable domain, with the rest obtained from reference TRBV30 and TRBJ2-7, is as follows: SQTIHQWPATLVQPVGSPLSLECTVEGTSNPNLYWYRQAAGRGLQLLFYSVGIGQISSEVPQNLSASRPQDRQFILSSKKLLLSDSGFYLCAWTTGTGPYEQYFGPGTRLTVT.

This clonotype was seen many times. In nucleotides, the CDR3 is TGTGCCAGCAATCTTGCGGGCACAGATACGCAGTATTTT. It specifies CASNLAGTDTQYF. This chain uses TRBV28 with TRBJ2-3; D unclear. V lost 7 bases and J 1 base, leaving 9 bases between the germline ends. Germline CDR1 reads MDHEN; CDR2 reads SYDVKM. The CDR3 consists of 13 residues.